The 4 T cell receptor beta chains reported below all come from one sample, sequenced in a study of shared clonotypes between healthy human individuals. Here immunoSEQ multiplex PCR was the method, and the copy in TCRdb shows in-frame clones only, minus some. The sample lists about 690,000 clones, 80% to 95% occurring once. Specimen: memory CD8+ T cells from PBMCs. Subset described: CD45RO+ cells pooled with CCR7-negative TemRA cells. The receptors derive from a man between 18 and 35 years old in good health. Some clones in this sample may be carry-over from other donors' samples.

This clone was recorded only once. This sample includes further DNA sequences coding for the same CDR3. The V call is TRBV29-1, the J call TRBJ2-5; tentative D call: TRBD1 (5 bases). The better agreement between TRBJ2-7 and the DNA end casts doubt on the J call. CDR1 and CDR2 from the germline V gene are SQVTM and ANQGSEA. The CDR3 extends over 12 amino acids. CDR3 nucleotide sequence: TGCAGCGCTAGGACATCTCCCTACGAGCAGTACTTC. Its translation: CSARTSPYEQYF.

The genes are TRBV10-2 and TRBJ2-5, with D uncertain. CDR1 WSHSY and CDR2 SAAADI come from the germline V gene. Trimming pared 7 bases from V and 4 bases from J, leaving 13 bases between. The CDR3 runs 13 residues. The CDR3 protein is CASTISWRETQYF. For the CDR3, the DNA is TGCGCCAGCACAATAAGTTGGAGAGAGACCCAGTACTTC.

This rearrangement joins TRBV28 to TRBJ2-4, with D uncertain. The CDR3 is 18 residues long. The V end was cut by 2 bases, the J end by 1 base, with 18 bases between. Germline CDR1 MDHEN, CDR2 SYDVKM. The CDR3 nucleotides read TGTGCCAGCAGTTTACCTCCCCAGGTTTCATCGGCCAAAAACATTCAGTACTTC. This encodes CASSLPPQVSSAKNIQYF.

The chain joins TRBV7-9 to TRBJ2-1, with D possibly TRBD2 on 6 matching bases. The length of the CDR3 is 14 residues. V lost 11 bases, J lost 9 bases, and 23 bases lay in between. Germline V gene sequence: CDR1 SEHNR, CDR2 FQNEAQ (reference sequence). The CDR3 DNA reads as TGTGCCTACGAACTGGAGGGAGCGGATTCTGAGCAGTTCTTC. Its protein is CAYELEGADSEQFF.